The 18 T cell receptor beta chains presented below share a single source sample, sequenced in a study of T cells in Graves' hyperthyroidism and ophthalmopathy. What was amplified from RNA transcripts were TCR beta CDR3 regions. TCR CDR3 regions were first amplified by RT-PCR with HTBI primers. MiXCR was run by TCRdb on the multiplex PCR reads, yielding one entry per CDR3 protein. The sample contains under 350,000 distinct CDR3 sequences, around a fifth of which appear only once. The sample consisted of blood. These receptors came from a woman aged 45 to 65 with Graves' hyperthyroidism.

DNA of the CDR3: TGTGCCAGCAGTCCGGGACAGCAATATGAAAAACTGTTTTTT. It translates to CASSPGQQYEKLFF. The rearrangement joins TRBV28 to TRBJ1-4, with TRBD1 matching 7 bases. V shed 5 bases and J 6 bases; nucleotides not matched to a gene: 6. CDR1 and CDR2 from the germline V gene are MDHEN and SYDVKM. CDR3 length equals 14 residues.

V gene TRBV3-1 combines with J gene TRBJ2-5; no reliable D call. The CDR3 covers 12 residues. The germline CDR1 and CDR2 sequences are LGHDT and YNNKEL (reference sequence). Trimming removed 0 bases from V and 10 bases from J, with 9 bases in between. CDR3 region: CASSQDPTRQYF. In DNA form, the CDR3 reads TGTGCCAGCAGCCAAGATCCCACCCGCCAGTACTTC.

This clonotype has ten or more counts. The chain uses TRBV28 and TRBJ2-3, with 12 bases lining up with TRBD2. The J segment lost 3 bases and the V segment lost 7 bases, leaving 11 bases of the junction unmatched. In germline, CDR1 is MDHEN, CDR2 SYDVKM. The CDR3 loop spans 17 amino acids. CDR3 DNA sequence: TGTGCCAGCACGTCCCCCAAGACTAGCGGGAGAACAGATACGCAGTATTTT. This codes for CASTSPKTSGRTDTQYF. The complete variable domain, with remaining parts taken from reference TRBV28 and TRBJ2-3, reads DVKVTQSSRYLVKRTGEKVFLECVQDMDHENMFWYRQDPGLGLRLIYFSYDVKMKEKGDIPEGYSVSREKKERFSLILESASTNQTSMYLCASTSPKTSGRTDTQYFGPGTRLTVL.

The V and J genes are TRBV9 and TRBJ2-2; 9 bases are shared with TRBD1. CDR3 length: 16 amino acids. Germline V gives CDR1 SGDLS, CDR2 YYNGEE. V shed 4 bases and J 7 bases; nucleotides not matched to a gene: 11. The CDR3 is CASSPRGDRVNGELFF. DNA for the CDR3: TGTGCCAGCAGCCCTCGCGGGGACAGGGTCAACGGGGAGCTGTTTTTT.

V usage is TRBV6-2 or TRBV6-3 and J usage is TRBJ1-1; no reliable D call. The germline V gene encodes CDR1 MNHEY and CDR2 SVGEGT. This CDR3 is 11 amino acids long. V was shortened by 8 bases and J by 0 bases, with 4 bases between the two germline ends. The CDR3 DNA sequence: TGTGCCAGCTTCATGAACACTGAAGCTTTCTTT. Translated, it gives CASFMNTEAFF.

This clonotype has at least ten counts. The chain joins TRBV7-2 to TRBJ1-1; no firm D call. Between the trimmed V and J ends, which lost 1 base and 1 base, there was a span of 19 bases. CDR1 and CDR2 (germline): SGHTA, FQGNSA. The CDR3 is made up of 18 amino acids. The CDR3 nucleotides read TGTGCCAGCAGCTTAGATCCTCTGGCCGCACTCCGGAACACTGAAGCTTTCTTT. Its translation: CASSLDPLAALRNTEAFF. The variable domain in full, completed from reference TRBV7-2 and TRBJ1-1, reads GAGVSQSPSNKVTEKGKDVELRCDPISGHTALYWYRQSLGQGLEFLIYFQGNSAPDKSGLPSDRFSAERTGGSVSTLTIQRTQQEDSAVYLCASSLDPLAALRNTEAFFGQGTRLTVV.

This clonotype was observed at least ten times. The genes are TRBV2 and TRBJ1-1; no reliable D call. The CDR3 has 13 amino acids. The V end lost 3 bases, the J end lost 1 base, and 6 bases lay between the germline ends. CDR1 is SNHLY and CDR2 is FYNNEI in the germline V gene. The CDR3 bases are TGTGCCAGCAGTGATCTGGAGAACACTGAAGCTTTCTTT. Translation: CASSDLENTEAFF.

This clonotype was seen ten or more times. The V call is TRBV5-1, the J call TRBJ2-7; 8 positions match TRBD1. This CDR3 comprises 13 residues. Unmatched junction bases numbered 3, after V lost 4 bases and J lost 3 bases. CDR1 and CDR2 from the germline V gene are SGHRS and YFSETQ. The CDR3 nucleotides are TGCGCCAGCAGCAGGGGACAGGACTACGAGCAGTACTTC. Its translation: CASSRGQDYEQYF. Full variable domain (outside the CDR3, taken from reference TRBV5-1 and TRBJ2-7): KAGVTQTPRYLIKTRGQQVTLSCSPISGHRSVSWYQQTPGQGLQFLFEYFSETQRNKGNFPGRFSGRQFSNSRSEMNVSTLELGDSALYLCASSRGQDYEQYFGPGTRLTVT.

On this clonotype: A single base separates this from a much larger clone, so it may be a read error. This chain joins TRBV20-1 and TRBJ2-3, with 10 positions matching TRBD1. This CDR3 region has 16 residues. Germline V lookup: CDR1 DFQATT, CDR2 SNEGSKA (reference sequence). Trimming took 4 bases from V and 8 from J; bases not matched to a gene: 15. For the CDR3, the DNA is TGCAGTGCTAACGGCGGAGGGACAGGGGCGTCAAGTACGCAGTATTTT. Amino acids: CSANGGGTGASSTQYF.

There are a few counts of this clonotype. The J gene is TRBJ2-1, the V gene TRBV3-1, with TRBD2 as a possible D gene (5 bases). Trimming pared 10 bases from V and 9 bases from J, leaving 13 bases between. Germline CDR1 reads LGHDT; CDR2 reads YNNKEL (reference sequence). The CDR3 is made up of 11 amino acids. CDR3 DNA sequence: TGTGCCACCGGGGTCCTTGGTGAGCAGTTCTTC. Protein sequence: CATGVLGEQFF.

This clonotype was counted ten times or more. For the CDR3, the DNA is TGTGCCAGCAGTTTAGCGAATCTGCCCCACTACGAGCAGTACTTC. It is translated as CASSLANLPHYEQYF. The chain links TRBV12-3 or TRBV12-4 to TRBJ2-7; D gene unclear. Trimming pared 0 bases from V and 3 bases from J, leaving 12 bases between. The CDR3 has 15 amino acids.

In this sample, this clonotype turned up a few times. The genes are TRBV14 and TRBJ2-5; 9 positions agree with TRBD2. Germline CDR1 SGHDN, CDR2 FVKESK. The length of the CDR3 is 16 residues. Unmatched junction bases numbered 6, after V lost 2 bases and J lost 2 bases. CDR3: CASSQRRAGGQETQYF. The CDR3 coding sequence is TGTGCCAGCAGCCAAAGACGAGCGGGGGGTCAAGAGACCCAGTACTTC.

This clonotype has ten or more counts. The chain combines TRBV28 with TRBJ2-1; D not certain. The germline V gene encodes CDR1 MDHEN and CDR2 SYDVKM. Trimming shortened V by 3 bases and J by 0 bases, and 12 bases separated the two germline ends. There are 16 residues in the CDR3. For the CDR3, the DNA is TGTGCCAGCAGTTTTGGAAAGACTCCCTCCTACAATGAGCAGTTCTTC. This codes for CASSFGKTPSYNEQFF.

In its sample, this clonotype was seen many times. The chain carries TRBV5-1 and TRBJ1-2, with D perhaps TRBD1 (6 bases). This CDR3 is built from 15 residues. Germline loops: CDR1 SGHRS, CDR2 YFSETQ. Trimming removed 0 bases from V and 4 bases from J, with 13 bases in between. The CDR3 bases are TGCGCCAGCAGCTTGGGAGTTGGAGGGGGCTATGGCTACACCTTC. This encodes CASSLGVGGGYGYTF.

As concerns this clonotype: An end of the junction differs from the germline gene, which may be a read error. The chain uses TRBV10-3 and TRBJ1-6; 11 bases map to TRBD1. Per germline, CDR1 ENHRY and CDR2 SYGVKD. This CDR3 has 15 amino acids. CDR3 nucleotide sequence: TGTGCCATCAGTGAGGGGACAGGGGGAAATTCACCCCCCCACTTT. Translated: CAISEGTGGNSPPHF.

This clonotype was counted many times. The chain is built from TRBV11-1 and TRBJ2-2; 7 bases agree with TRBD1. With V trimmed by 2 bases and J by 5 bases, 8 bases remained unmatched. This CDR3 is built from 16 residues. CDR1 is SGHAT and CDR2 is FQDESV in the germline V gene (reference sequence). CDR3 loop: CASSLYRGGRTGELFF. In DNA form, the CDR3 reads TGTGCCAGCAGCTTATACAGGGGCGGAAGGACCGGGGAGCTGTTTTTT.

This clonotype was counted ten times or more. This chain links TRBV28 with TRBJ1-2; no clear D gene. Germline CDR1 is MDHEN and CDR2 is SYDVKM. This CDR3 has 16 amino acids. Trimming left V 5 bases short and J 2 bases short, with 18 bases between. The CDR3 sequence is CASSPLSARGNYGYTF. CDR3 nucleotide sequence: TGTGCCAGCAGTCCCCTTTCCGCACGCGGAAACTATGGCTACACCTTC.

The V call is TRBV30, the J call TRBJ1-1, with 8 bases matching TRBD1. CDR3 length equals 12 residues. V lost 4 bases to trimming and J lost 7 bases; unmatched junction nucleotides: 5. CDR1 and CDR2 from the germline V gene are GTSNPN and SVGIG (reference sequence). The chain's CDR3 is CAWNRQGREAFF. The CDR3 nucleotides are TGTGCCTGGAACCGACAGGGGCGTGAAGCTTTCTTT. Supplemented by reference TRBV30 and TRBJ1-1, the full variable domain reads SQTIHQWPATLVQPVGSPLSLECTVEGTSNPNLYWYRQAAGRGLQLLFYSVGIGQISSEVPQNLSASRPQDRQFILSSKKLLLSDSGFYLCAWNRQGREAFFGQGTRLTVV.